This TCR beta chain was obtained from a study of sequential checkpoint blockade in melanoma. Treatment given: randomized to nivolumab then ipilimumab (arm A) or the reverse (arm B). The CDR3 totals 16 residues. CDR1 is MNHEY, CDR2 SMNVEV, per germline (reference sequence). J was trimmed by 6 bases and V by 5 bases; bases with no gene match: 13. Assay: immunoSEQ multiplex PCR; the TCRdb copy retains only in-frame clones and omits some. This table has tens of thousands of clones, roughly 90% appearing once. The TCR was taken from a human donor with melanoma. The starting material was CD8+ T cells sorted from blood (inferred from file names), obtained from a patient given nivolumab and ipilimumab in sequence. The chain is built from TRBV27 and TRBJ1-5, with 7 bases fitting TRBD1. The CDR3 DNA follows: TGTGCCAGCAGTCGCTCGCAGGGGGAGTTGGGTCAGCCCCAGCATTTT. It is translated as CASSRSQGELGQPQHF.